The TCR beta chain described here comes from a study of T-cell memory formation after mild COVID-19. Study-wide context: TCR clusters mostly belonged to single donors. Findings and caveats of the study: While clones contracting from day 15 to 85 were balanced between CD4 and CD8, later expanders leaned CD4+. CD4+ contracting clones were found mainly in CM and EM, and CD8+ ones in EMRA.

TCR alpha and TCR beta cDNA libraries carrying sample barcodes and UMIs were produced by 5'RACE using constant-segment primers. MiXCR, applied by TCRdb to the 5' RACE reads, yields one record per CDR3 protein. The sample lists roughly 400,000 distinct CDR3 sequences, 20% to 30% occurring once. At least ten counts were recorded for this clonotype. The antigen is undetermined. The TCR comes from an adult woman who had mild COVID-19 (a few samples of this study predate the infection). Cell type and time point are not known. The sample consisted of PBMCs or a T cell subset sorted from them (not recorded which).

As DNA, the CDR3 is TGTGCCAGCAGTTTGACAGGGGGCTTAGGACCCCAGCATTTT. This codes for CASSLTGGLGPQHF. J is TRBJ1-5 and V is TRBV12-3 or TRBV12-4; 10 bases line up with TRBD1. The CDR3 totals 14 residues. The trim removed 3 bases at V and 10 bases at J, leaving 6 bases unmatched.